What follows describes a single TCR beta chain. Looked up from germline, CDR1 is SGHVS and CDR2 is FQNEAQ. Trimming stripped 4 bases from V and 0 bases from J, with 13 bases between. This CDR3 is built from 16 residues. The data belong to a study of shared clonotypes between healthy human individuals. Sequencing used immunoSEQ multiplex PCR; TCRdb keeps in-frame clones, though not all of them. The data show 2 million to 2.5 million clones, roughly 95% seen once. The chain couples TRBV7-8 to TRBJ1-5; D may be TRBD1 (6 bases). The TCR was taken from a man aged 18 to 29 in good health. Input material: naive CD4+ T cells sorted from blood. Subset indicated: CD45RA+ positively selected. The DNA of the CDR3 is TGTGCCAGCAGCTCAGGACAGTTTCATAGCAATCAGCCCCAGCATTTT. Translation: CASSSGQFHSNQPQHF. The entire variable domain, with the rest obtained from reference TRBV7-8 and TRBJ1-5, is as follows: GAGVSQSPRYKVAKRGQDVALRCDPISGHVSLFWYQQALGQGPEFLTYFQNEAQLDKSGLPSDRFFAERPEGSVSTLKIQRTQQEDSAVYLCASSSGQFHSNQPQHFGDGTRLSIL.